A selection of T cell receptor beta chains follows, all from one sample in a study of blood T cell repertoires in COVID-19. The table came from immunoSEQ multiplex PCR; TCRdb's copy has only in-frame clones and leaves some out. The sample lists 110,000 or so clones, 86% occurring once. Specimen: peripheral blood. These receptors originate from an older man who had recovered from COVID-19. The CDR3 runs from the conserved cysteine through the conserved F or W. A D gene is named only where the DNA matches it firmly. Clone sizes are given selectively: once, few, many, or a class where the clone is expanded.

NA | TRBJ2-2 | TRBV19 | TRBD1 | CASRAQGAARHGELFF | TGTGCCAGTAGGGCACAGGGGGCGGCTAGGCACGGGGAGCTGTTTTTT
NA | TRBJ2-7 | TRBV7-8 | TRBD2 | CASSLAGGAYEQYF | TGTGCCAGCAGCTTAGCTGGGGGGGCCTACGAGCAGTACTTC
NA | TRBJ1-2 | TRBV14 | NA | CASSHLNRAGYTF | TGTGCCAGCAGCCATTTAAACAGGGCTGGCTACACCTTC
NA | TRBJ1-4 | TRBV2 | NA | CASAAEGEKLFF | TGTGCCAGTGCGGCGGAGGGTGAAAAACTGTTTTTT
NA | TRBJ2-5 | TRBV28 | NA | CASTLGLALETQYF | TGTGCCAGCACACTCGGCCTAGCGTTAGAGACCCAGTACTTC
NA | TRBJ1-2 | TRBV5-6 | TRBD1 | CASSPQGPGYGYTF | TGTGCCAGCAGCCCACAGGGGCCAGGCTATGGCTACACCTTC
NA | TRBJ2-3 | TRBV10-3 | TRBD2 | CALASGSTDTQYF | TGTGCCCTAGCTAGCGGGAGCACAGATACGCAGTATTTT
NA | TRBJ1-2 | TRBV9 | NA | CASSAGGFINYGYTF | TGTGCCAGCAGCGCGGGGGGGTTTATTAACTATGGCTACACCTTC
NA | TRBJ2-5 | TRBV6-5 | NA | CASSYSPGGATQYF | TGTGCCAGCAGTTACTCGCCCGGGGGAGCGACCCAGTACTTC
NA | TRBJ2-5 | TRBV10-3 | NA | CAISDRGAQETQYF | TGTGCCATCAGTGATCGGGGGGCCCAAGAGACCCAGTACTTC
NA | TRBJ1-1 | TRBV27 | NA | CASSMALNTEAFF | TGTGCCAGCAGTATGGCTTTGAACACTGAAGCTTTCTTT
NA | TRBJ2-5 | TRBV10-3 | TRBD2 | CAISGAGGNQETQYF | TGTGCCATCAGTGGTGCGGGGGGAAACCAAGAGACCCAGTACTTC
NA | TRBJ2-7 | TRBV6-2/TRBV6-3 | TRBD2 | CASSDRGAYEQYF | TGTGCCAGCAGCGACCGGGGGGCCTACGAGCAGTACTTC
NA | TRBJ2-1 | TRBV7-9 | TRBD2 | CASSFLTSGGYYNEQFF | TGTGCCAGCAGCTTCCTGACTAGCGGGGGGTATTACAATGAGCAGTTCTTC
NA | TRBJ2-1 | TRBV3-1/TRBV3-2 | NA | CASSLLGDEQFF | TGTGCCAGCAGCCTCCTTGGAGATGAGCAGTTCTTC
NA | TRBJ2-3 | TRBV28 | TRBD2 | CASREPTSGRTDTQYF | TGTGCCAGCAGGGAACCAACTAGCGGTCGCACAGATACGCAGTATTTT
once | TRBJ2-3 | TRBV5-5 | NA | CASSLASVRDTQYF | TGTGCCAGCAGCTTGGCGTCCGTGAGGGATACGCAGTATTTT